This T cell receptor beta chain was profiled in a study of cytomegalovirus exposure and HLA in healthy donors. A multiplex PCR was run with 60 Vbeta primers and 13 Jbeta primers. Sequenced by immunoSEQ multiplex PCR; TCRdb stores in-frame clones only, minus some. The sample gives under 250,000 clones, approximately 84% of which show up once; around 0.22% is in the top ten. About this clone: Its target is not known.

Findings and caveats of the study: In a later analysis, specific HLA alleles were associated with 16,000 or so TCR beta sequences at a 0.05 false discovery rate. Productive status was seen about 90% or about 30% of the time for most TCR beta V segments in an earlier analysis.

This TCR was recovered from a girl aged 2-10 years in good health and CMV-seronegative. The material sequenced was PBMCs.

CDR3 region: CASSFQGTDTEAFF. The DNA for the CDR3 is TGCGCCAGCAGCTTCCAGGGGACAGACACTGAAGCTTTCTTT. The V and J genes are TRBV5-1 and TRBJ1-1; 7 nucleotides agree with TRBD1. The CDR3 extends over 14 amino acids. The germline V gene has CDR1 SGHRS and CDR2 YFSETQ. With 2 bases clipped from V and 3 bases from J, the junction kept 4 bases outside the gene matches.